The clone carrying this T cell receptor (beta chain) was detected a few times. Its target is unknown. The sample comes from a study of human T cells and chemical hapten exposure. TCRdb analysed the RACE reads with MiXCR anew, one entry per CDR3 protein. The sample gives over 35,000 distinct CDR3 sequences, 12% of which show up once; roughly 2% is in the top ten. Study observations and caveats: Patch test score tracked positively with PT1 expanded TCR counts.

As to time point: patch test 3, about 24 weeks after DPC sensitization. As for treatment: therapeutic diphenylcyclopropenone sensitization with weekly scalp DPC. The starting material, unfractionated whole blood, was used for total RNA extraction. Deletions cut 2 bases from V and 3 bases from J, with 11 bases between. Per the germline V gene, CDR1 is KGHSH and CDR2 is LQKENI. The CDR3 covers 15 residues. The V gene is TRBV18, the J gene TRBJ1-5, with D perhaps TRBD1 (5 bases). The sample was whole blood, taken in connection with sensitization to the hapten diphenylcyclopropenone (DPC). The source of this sequence is a woman aged 35 to 49 with alopecia areata. Some clones in this sample may be carry-over from other donors' samples. The CDR3 nucleotides read TGTGCCAGCTCACCAGGCAGGGAGGTCAATCAGCCCCAGCATTTT. Its protein product is CASSPGREVNQPQHF.